This T cell receptor beta chain was captured by sequencing in a study of response to subunit inactivated influenza vaccine. CDR1 and CDR2 (germline): SEHNR, FQNEAQ (reference sequence). Trimming cost V 1 base and J 7 bases; bases outside gene matches: 7. The CDR3 length is 16 residues. TCRdb passed the RT-PCR reads through MiXCR, listing each CDR3 protein once. The sample shows around 200,000 distinct CDR3 sequences, around 8.8% of them seen only once. This clonotype was seen many times. Antigen: not known. Notes on the study in general: It was the authors' suggestion that each seasonal influenza vaccination recruits few new T cells.

This rearrangement joins TRBV7-9 to TRBJ2-1; 10 bases match TRBD2. This material consisted of non-naive T cells sorted from PBMCs, taken on the day of vaccination. The TCR comes from a man aged 45-65 years who received an inactivated influenza vaccine. Here the CDR3 DNA reads TGTGCCAGCAGCTTAGACCTGGGTAGCGGGGGGAATGAGCAGTTCTTC. Protein: CASSLDLGSGGNEQFF.